These 15 T cell receptor beta chains originate from one sample sequenced in a study of T cell responses to AZD1222 COVID-19 vaccine. Sequenced by immunoSEQ multiplex PCR; TCRdb stores in-frame clones only, minus some. Here the sample spans 150,000 to 200,000 clones, 85% to 95% being singletons. The sequences come from peripheral blood, collected on day 0 of AZD1222 vaccination. The receptors originated from an adult in good health.

CDR3 nucleotide sequence: TGTGCCAGCAGTGTTCGGGGGGGGCCAAACAATAATTCACCCCTCCACTTT. Encoded protein: CASSVRGGPNNNSPLHF. The chain links TRBV2 to TRBJ1-6; perhaps TRBD1 as D (6 bases). Germline values: CDR1 SNHLY, CDR2 FYNNEI. V was clipped by 4 bases and J by 5 bases, with 18 bases between them. This CDR3 contains 17 residues.

The count of this clone is one. The rearrangement joins TRBV5-1 to TRBJ1-2; D gene unclear. This CDR3 is 13 amino acids long. The V end lost 0 bases, the J end lost 8 bases, and 11 bases lay between the germline ends. CDR1 and CDR2 from the germline V gene are SGHRS and YFSETQ. The chain's CDR3 is CASSLVTDYGYTF. CDR3 DNA sequence: TGCGCCAGCAGCTTGGTGACTGATTACGGCTACACCTTC.

This rearrangement joins TRBV30 to TRBJ2-7; 10 bases agree with TRBD1. The CDR3 runs to 13 residues. Germline CDR1 reads GTSNPN; CDR2 reads SVGIG (reference sequence). V shed 2 bases, J shed 4 bases, and the junction held 2 bases outside the gene matches. DNA of the CDR3: TGTGCCTGGAGTTGGGGACAGGGGTACGAGCAGTACGTC. Amino acid sequence: CAWSWGQGYEQYV.

The chain has TRBV27 and TRBJ1-3; D might be TRBD1 (6 bases). In germline, CDR1 is MNHEY, CDR2 SMNVEV (reference sequence). Trimming left V 8 bases short and J 4 bases short, with 15 bases between. The CDR3 is 14 amino acids. CDR3 protein: CASAKQGGGNTIYF. The CDR3 nucleotides read TGTGCCAGCGCTAAACAGGGAGGCGGAAACACCATATATTTT.

The chain combines TRBV5-4 with TRBJ2-7, with 7 bases that match TRBD1. V shed 2 bases, J shed 5 bases, and the junction held 4 bases outside the gene matches. Germline values: CDR1 SGHNT, CDR2 YYREEE (reference sequence). The CDR3 totals 13 residues. DNA of the CDR3: TGTGCCAGCAGCTTAGACAGGGCGGACGAGCAGTACGTC. This codes for CASSLDRADEQYV.

Only one count was recorded for this clone. V is TRBV27 and J is TRBJ2-1; TRBD1 might be the D (7 bases). The CDR3 spans 14 residues. Germline V CDR1 and CDR2: MNHEY, SMNVEV (reference sequence). Deletions cut 3 bases from V and 5 bases from J, with 11 bases between. The CDR3 loop reads CASSFFRGDNEQFF. The CDR3 bases are TGTGCCAGCAGTTTTTTCAGGGGGGACAATGAGCAGTTCTTC.

The CDR3 sequence is CASSLAGQQDEKLFF. In nucleotides, the CDR3 is TGCGCCAGCAGCTTGGCGGGACAGCAGGATGAAAAACTGTTTTTT. V is TRBV5-1 and J is TRBJ1-4; 7 bases line up with TRBD1. Germline values: CDR1 SGHRS, CDR2 YFSETQ. J was trimmed by 6 bases and V by 0 bases; bases with no gene match: 5. This CDR3 comprises 15 residues.

V is TRBV7-6 and J is TRBJ2-1; TRBD2 aligns across 9 bases. V shed 1 base and J 15 bases; nucleotides not matched to a gene: 19. This CDR3 has 17 residues. The germline CDR1 and CDR2 sequences are SGHVS and FNYEAQ. The CDR3 coding sequence is TGTGCCAGCAGCTTAGGACATTCGGGACTAGCCAGGGGGGTGCTGTTCTTC. It specifies CASSLGHSGLARGVLFF.

The genes are TRBV9 and TRBJ2-4; D remains ambiguous. Trimming took 0 bases from V and 6 from J, leaving 10 bases between them. The CDR3 contains 14 residues. The germline V gene encodes CDR1 SGDLS and CDR2 YYNGEE. CDR3 protein: CASSVGGGGNIQYF. DNA for the CDR3: TGTGCCAGCAGCGTAGGGGGTGGCGGAAACATTCAGTACTTC.

V usage is TRBV19 and J usage is TRBJ1-5, with D unresolved. The germline V and J ends were trimmed by 4 bases and 0 bases, with 10 bases remaining between them. The CDR3 extends over 15 amino acids. Germline V gene sequence: CDR1 LNHDA, CDR2 SQIVND (reference sequence). The CDR3 sequence is CASSTRSGSNQPQHF. The CDR3 DNA is TGTGCCAGTAGTACCCGTTCGGGTAGCAATCAGCCCCAGCATTTT. The full variable domain, in which reference TRBV19 and TRBJ1-5 provide the parts outside the CDR3, is DGGITQSPKYLFRKEGQNVTLSCEQNLNHDAMYWYRQDPGQGLRLIYYSQIVNDFQKGDIAEGYSVSREKKESFPLTVTSAQKNPTAFYLCASSTRSGSNQPQHFGDGTRLSIL.

J is TRBJ2-1 and V is TRBV19; D is perhaps TRBD2 (5 bases). The V gene lost 4 bases and the J gene lost 1 base, with 11 bases spanning the gap. The CDR3 extends over 15 amino acids. Looked up from germline, CDR1 is LNHDA and CDR2 is SQIVND (reference sequence). The CDR3 sequence: CASSTGLGSYNEQFF. The DNA of the CDR3 is TGTGCCAGTAGTACTGGACTGGGGTCCTACAATGAGCAGTTCTTC. The whole variable domain, remainder taken from reference TRBV19 and TRBJ2-1, is DGGITQSPKYLFRKEGQNVTLSCEQNLNHDAMYWYRQDPGQGLRLIYYSQIVNDFQKGDIAEGYSVSREKKESFPLTVTSAQKNPTAFYLCASSTGLGSYNEQFFGPGTRLTVL.

This sequence joins TRBV5-1 and TRBJ1-4; D gene ambiguous. Germline lookup yields CDR1 SGHRS and CDR2 YFSETQ. Deletions cut 0 bases from V and 0 bases from J, with 9 bases between. The CDR3 length is 16 residues. The CDR3 protein is CASSLVGGATNEKLFF. CDR3 coding DNA: TGCGCCAGCAGCTTGGTAGGCGGCGCAACTAATGAAAAACTGTTTTTT.

The rearrangement joins TRBV6-4 to TRBJ2-1; TRBD2 matches at 11 bases. CDR3 length equals 15 residues. The germline V gene encodes CDR1 MRHNA and CDR2 SNTAGT. With 4 bases clipped from V and 5 bases from J, the junction kept 4 bases outside the gene matches. The DNA of the CDR3 is TGTGCCAGCAGTGTTACGGGACTAGCGGACAATGAGCAGTTCTTC. Its translation: CASSVTGLADNEQFF.

The chain carries TRBV27 and TRBJ2-2, with 7 bases aligning to TRBD1. Germline CDR1 reads MNHEY; CDR2 reads SMNVEV (reference sequence). This CDR3 is built from 14 residues. Trimming took 2 bases from V and 7 from J; bases not matched to a gene: 4. The DNA for the CDR3 is TGTGCCAGCAGTTTAGAGGGGGCTGGCGGGGAGCTGTTTTTT. Translating gives CASSLEGAGGELFF.

The V gene is TRBV9, the J gene TRBJ2-1; D not certain. The CDR3 contains 19 residues. Trimming shortened V by 0 bases and J by 2 bases, and 21 bases separated the two germline ends. The germline V gene has CDR1 SGDLS and CDR2 YYNGEE. The CDR3 DNA follows: TGTGCCAGCAGCGTAGTGGGGTCGGGCCCGCCCCATACCTACAATGAGCAGTTCTTC. Its protein product is CASSVVGSGPPHTYNEQFF. Drawing the rest from reference TRBV9 and TRBJ2-1, the complete variable domain is DSGVTQTPKHLITATGQRVTLRCSPRSGDLSVYWYQQSLDQGLQFLIQYYNGEERAKGNILERFSAQQFPDLHSELNLSSLELGDSALYFCASSVVGSGPPHTYNEQFFGPGTRLTVL.